The source of this T cell receptor beta chain is a study of PD-L1 blockade in urothelial cancer. Time point reported: peripheral blood 6 weeks after treatment start. Clones were sequenced by immunoSEQ multiplex PCR, and TCRdb holds only the in-frame ones, with some missing. The profile shows about 130,000 clones, 86% of them singletons. Germline CDR1 SGHDT, CDR2 YYEEEE. The CDR3 sequence is 17 residues long. Germline trimming cut 0 bases from V and 3 bases from J; bases unmatched to any gene: 11. This material consisted of PBMCs, taken around atezolizumab (anti-PD-L1) treatment. The chain carries TRBV5-6 and TRBJ2-7; 8 positions agree with TRBD2. The source is a man between 45 and 60 years old with urothelial cancer. Here the CDR3 DNA reads TGTGCCAGCAGCTTGGGACGGGAGGGCAAGCGTCGCTACGAGCAGTACTTC. Amino acids: CASSLGREGKRRYEQYF. The variable domain in full, completed from reference TRBV5-6 and TRBJ2-7, reads DAGVTQSPTHLIKTRGQQVTLRCSPKSGHDTVSWYQQALGQGPQFIFQYYEEEERQRGNFPDRFSGHQFPNYSSELNVNALLLGDSALYLCASSLGREGKRRYEQYFGPGTRLTVT.